Listed here are 32 T cell receptor beta chains from one sample, sequenced in a study of T cell repertoires in cytomegalovirus infection (dated by TCRdb to about 2019). These receptors' antigens are unknown. Sequencing was performed on an Illumina HiSeq 1500. TCRdb cleaned the public reads at Q25 with fastp, built clones with MiXCR and kept in-frame beta chains. Each entry merges the rows of one CDR3 protein and shows their most common DNA and genes. This sample has a few hundred thousand distinct CDR3 sequences in its table, and about 32% of those were observed once. Clones ranked in the top ten supply about 13% of the sample. The treatment or condition tag for this specimen amounts to: in vitro stimulation with specific CMV peptide epitopes to enrich CMV-specific T cells. Specimen: cultured PBMCs, collected from culture after CMV antigen stimulation. These receptors were obtained from a human donor in good health (CMV status not recorded). Some clones in this sample may be carry-over from other donors' samples.

The V gene is TRBV7-8, the J gene TRBJ2-1, with 11 bases matching TRBD2. After removal of 7 bases from V and 7 bases from J, the junction contained 9 bases not matched to a gene. The CDR3 loop spans 15 amino acids. Looked up from germline, CDR1 is SGHVS and CDR2 is FQNEAQ. CDR3 amino acids: CASTSLAGGPNEQFF. The CDR3 DNA reads TGTGCCAGCACCTCATTAGCGGGAGGGCCGAATGAGCAGTTCTTC.

This clonotype has more than one count but fewer than ten. The rearrangement joins TRBV12-3 or TRBV12-4 to TRBJ2-2; D unresolved. Trimming removed 5 bases at V and 5 bases at J, with 9 bases between. This CDR3 region has 13 residues. Here the CDR3 DNA reads TGTGCCAGCAGTGGTGCAAGGACCGGGGAGCTGTTTTTT. Translation: CASSGARTGELFF.

The table lists this clonotype with many counts. The gene calls are TRBV7-2 and TRBJ1-2, with D possibly TRBD1 on 6 matching bases. The V gene lost 3 bases and the J gene lost 4 bases, with 18 bases spanning the gap. The germline V gene has CDR1 SGHTA and CDR2 FQGNSA. CDR3 length equals 16 residues. The CDR3 DNA sequence: TGTGCCAGCAGCTTGGTTGGGGGCGCGGTTAGCTATGGCTACACCTTC. Translated, it gives CASSLVGGAVSYGYTF.

This clonotype was detected only a few times. The V gene is TRBV6-6, the J gene TRBJ2-5, with TRBD1 as a possible D gene (5 bases). Germline CDR1 is MNHNY and CDR2 is SVGAGI (reference sequence). This CDR3 has 16 residues. V was pared by 0 bases and J by 2 bases, with 13 bases between. This CDR3 is CASSYSRARTQETQYF. The CDR3 coding sequence is TGTGCCAGCAGTTACTCCAGGGCCCGGACGCAAGAGACCCAGTACTTC.

The sample holds a few counts of this clonotype. This chain joins TRBV18 and TRBJ1-5; D not resolved. V was cut by 2 bases and J by 0 bases, with 5 bases left in between. The CDR3 covers 14 residues. Germline CDR1 and CDR2: KGHSH and LQKENI. The CDR3 reads CASSPGDSNQPQHF. CDR3 in DNA: TGTGCCAGCTCACCAGGTGATAGCAATCAGCCCCAGCATTTT. The full variable domain, with the rest looked up from reference TRBV18 and TRBJ1-5, is NAGVMQNPRHLVRRRGQEARLRCSPMKGHSHVYWYRQLPEEGLKFMVYLQKENIIDESGMPKERFSAEFPKEGPSILRIQQVVRGDSAAYFCASSPGDSNQPQHFGDGTRLSIL.

This clonotype was seen more than once but under ten times. V usage is TRBV7-2 and J usage is TRBJ1-2, with no clear D. Germline-derived CDR1 and CDR2 are SGHTA and FQGNSA. The CDR3 is 14 amino acids. V was clipped by 4 bases and J by 7 bases, with 16 bases between them. The chain's CDR3 is CASSSLDYPRGYTF. CDR3 coding DNA: TGTGCCAGCAGCTCCCTGGACTATCCGCGTGGCTACACCTTC.

The rearrangement joins TRBV29-1 to TRBJ2-1, with D unresolved. Per germline, CDR1 SQVTM and CDR2 ANQGSEA. The CDR3 is 14 amino acids. V lost 1 base, J lost 0 bases, and 7 bases lay in between. CDR3 loop: CSVEGGSSYNEQFF. The CDR3 region has the DNA TGCAGCGTTGAAGGGGGAAGCTCCTACAATGAGCAGTTCTTC.

The CDR3 region is CASPIFGERGVNEQFF. The CDR3 DNA reads as TGTGCCAGCCCCATATTCGGGGAAAGGGGAGTGAATGAGCAGTTCTTC. The chain has TRBV7-4 and TRBJ2-1, with D possibly called TRBD1 or TRBD2 (5 bases each). V was cut by 8 bases and J by 7 bases, with 24 bases left in between. The germline V gene encodes CDR1 SGHVT and CDR2 SQSDAQ. This CDR3 is 16 amino acids long.

This clonotype was counted a few times. The chain joins TRBV7-3 to TRBJ1-2, with 7 bases that match TRBD1. The CDR3 loop spans 16 amino acids. The V segment lost 5 bases and the J segment 0 bases; nucleotides outside the gene matches: 9. In germline, CDR1 is SGHTA, CDR2 FQGTGA. CDR3 coding DNA: TGTGCCAGCAGCCCCTCCGGGGACAGAACTAACTATGGCTACACCTTC. Its protein is CASSPSGDRTNYGYTF.

The chain combines TRBV2 with TRBJ2-1; D is perhaps TRBD1 or TRBD2 (5 bases each). The V end was cut by 7 bases, the J end by 2 bases, with 15 bases between. Germline V CDR1 and CDR2: SNHLY, FYNNEI. This CDR3 spans 15 amino acids. The CDR3, as DNA: TGTGCCAGCATCCTCGAACCGGGACCCTACAATGAGCAGTTCTTC. As protein: CASILEPGPYNEQFF.

A few counts support this clonotype. V and J are TRBV7-9 and TRBJ1-1; 10 nucleotides match TRBD1. Germline lookup yields CDR1 SEHNR and CDR2 FQNEAQ (reference sequence). The ends lost 5 bases at V and 1 base at J; junction bases unmatched: 13. The CDR3 covers 18 residues. The CDR3 region is CASSPSPGQGIGNTEAFF. The CDR3 DNA reads as TGTGCCAGCAGCCCAAGCCCGGGACAGGGGATCGGGAACACTGAAGCTTTCTTT.

This clonotype was recorded many times. J is TRBJ2-3 and V is TRBV7-9; D perhaps matches TRBD2 (6 bases). The CDR3 consists of 15 residues. Germline V CDR1 and CDR2: SEHNR, FQNEAQ (reference sequence). Deletions cut 5 bases from V and 7 bases from J, with 19 bases between. Here the CDR3 DNA reads TGTGCCAGCAGCCAGACTAGTTGGGACGGATATACGCAGTATTTT. Amino acids: CASSQTSWDGYTQYF.

CDR3 in amino acids: CASSMFRGSMGTGELFF. The CDR3 DNA reads TGTGCCAGCAGCATGTTTAGAGGGAGTATGGGCACCGGGGAGCTGTTTTTT. V usage is TRBV11-3 and J usage is TRBJ2-2; possibly TRBD2 for D (5 bases). Germline CDR1 and CDR2: SGHNT and YENEEA. Trimming stripped 5 bases from V and 4 bases from J, with 20 bases between. The CDR3 runs 17 residues. The full variable domain, in which reference TRBV11-3 and TRBJ2-2 provide the parts outside the CDR3, is EAGVVQSPRYKIIEKKQPVAFWCNPISGHNTLYWYLQNLGQGPELLIRYENEEAVDDSQLPKDRFSAERLKGVDSTLKIQPAELGDSAVYLCASSMFRGSMGTGELFFGEGSRLTVL.

The chain is built from TRBV7-9 and TRBJ2-3, with D possibly being TRBD1 or TRBD2 (5 bases each). Germline lookup yields CDR1 SEHNR and CDR2 FQNEAQ (reference sequence). The CDR3 totals 17 residues. Trimming removed 2 bases at V and 1 base at J, with 16 bases between. CDR3 protein: CASSLMGPQVGTDTQYF. The CDR3 nucleotides read TGTGCCAGCAGCTTAATGGGACCCCAGGTGGGCACAGATACGCAGTATTTT.

V and J are TRBV28 and TRBJ2-4; D gene uncertain. The CDR3 has 15 residues. The germline V and J ends were trimmed by 7 bases and 0 bases, with 13 bases remaining between them. Per the germline V gene, CDR1 is MDHEN and CDR2 is SYDVKM. In nucleotides, the CDR3 is TGTGCCAGCACTGATCCGGCGCTAGCCAAAAACATTCAGTACTTC. Residues: CASTDPALAKNIQYF. Full variable domain (rest looked up from reference TRBV28 and TRBJ2-4): DVKVTQSSRYLVKRTGEKVFLECVQDMDHENMFWYRQDPGLGLRLIYFSYDVKMKEKGDIPEGYSVSREKKERFSLILESASTNQTSMYLCASTDPALAKNIQYFGAGTRLSVL.

This chain links TRBV4-1 with TRBJ1-1, with D unclear. V was pared by 3 bases and J by 1 base, with 12 bases between. Looked up from germline, CDR1 is MGHRA and CDR2 is YSYEKL. The CDR3 extends over 15 amino acids. The CDR3 sequence is CASSHLPETNTEAFF. The CDR3 bases are TGCGCCAGCAGCCATCTACCGGAAACGAACACTGAAGCTTTCTTT.

CDR3 DNA: TGTGCCAGCAGCGCCGATTGGCGGAATGAGCAGTTCTTC. Its translation: CASSADWRNEQFF. The chain carries TRBV7-8 and TRBJ2-1; D is uncertain. The length of the CDR3 is 13 residues. The germline V gene encodes CDR1 SGHVS and CDR2 FQNEAQ. V was cut by 5 bases and J by 7 bases, with 12 bases left in between.

In its sample, this clonotype was seen once. Mismatch with germline at one junction end may stem from a read error. This rearrangement joins TRBV7-9 to TRBJ2-1; 7 nucleotides align to TRBD2. Germline V CDR1 and CDR2: SEHNR, FQNEAQ (reference sequence). The CDR3 loop spans 15 amino acids. The CDR3 nucleotides are TGTGCCAGCAGCTTAGCGAGACTAGCCCACAATGAGCAGCTCTTC. Translating it yields CASSLARLAHNEQLF.

This clonotype occurred a few times. The chain recombines TRBV12-3 or TRBV12-4 with TRBJ2-1; either TRBD1 or TRBD2 may supply D (5 bases each). This CDR3 contains 17 residues. Trimming removed 6 bases at V and 2 bases at J, with 20 bases between. CDR3 protein: CASSPGTSKEAYNEQFF. The CDR3 DNA is TGTGCCAGCAGCCCTGGGACCTCCAAAGAGGCCTACAATGAGCAGTTCTTC.

The chain employs TRBV12-3 or TRBV12-4 and TRBJ2-1; the D is unclear. The germline V and J ends were trimmed by 3 bases and 7 bases, with 13 bases remaining between them. This CDR3 region has 14 residues. In DNA, the CDR3 is TGTGCCAGCAGTTTGTGGGGATTTGAGAATGAGCAGTTCTTC. Its translation: CASSLWGFENEQFF.

The chain combines TRBV7-3 with TRBJ2-1, with TRBD1 as a possible D gene (6 bases). This CDR3 contains 15 residues. Germline assignment: CDR1 SGHTA and CDR2 FQGTGA. Trimming cost V 2 bases and J 7 bases, with 15 bases left between them. For the CDR3, the DNA is TGTGCCAGCAGCTTATATGAAGGGGGAAGGAATGAGCAGTTCTTC. Its protein product is CASSLYEGGRNEQFF.

The chain joins TRBV7-2 to TRBJ1-2; TRBD1 aligns across 9 bases. V was pared by 5 bases and J by 6 bases, with 13 bases of the junction left unmatched. Germline V lookup: CDR1 SGHTA, CDR2 FQGNSA. This CDR3 spans 16 amino acids. CDR3 protein: CASSAHRDRVGNGYTF. The CDR3 DNA reads as TGTGCCAGCAGCGCCCACCGGGACAGGGTAGGAAATGGCTACACCTTC.

This clonotype has more than one count but fewer than ten. The chain recombines TRBV12-3 or TRBV12-4 with TRBJ1-2; no clear D gene. Trimming pared 6 bases from V and 8 bases from J, leaving 10 bases between. This CDR3 is 11 amino acids long. The CDR3 loop reads CASRLISGYTF. CDR3 DNA: TGTGCCAGCAGACTCATCAGCGGCTACACCTTC.

CDR3 nucleotide sequence: TGCAGCGTATCGGACGGGAATAATTCACCCCTCCACTTT. Translated, it gives CSVSDGNNSPLHF. This rearrangement joins TRBV29-1 to TRBJ1-6, with unresolved D. Between the trimmed V and J ends, which lost 6 bases and 5 bases, there was a span of 11 bases. This CDR3 spans 13 amino acids. Germline V gives CDR1 SQVTM, CDR2 ANQGSEA.

This clonotype was counted between two and nine times. V is TRBV7-9 and J is TRBJ1-1, with no clear D. The germline V gene encodes CDR1 SEHNR and CDR2 FQNEAQ (reference sequence). V gave up 3 bases and J gave up 7 bases, with 21 bases separating them. This CDR3 is built from 16 residues. The CDR3 protein is CASSLLFPTGESEAFF. The CDR3, as DNA: TGTGCCAGCAGCTTGTTGTTCCCCACTGGGGAAAGTGAAGCTTTCTTT.

A few counts support this clonotype. This chain joins TRBV4-3 and TRBJ1-6, with 7 bases fitting TRBD1. CDR3 length: 15 residues. CDR1 and CDR2 from the germline V gene are LGHNA and YSLEER. Trimming at V came to 1 base and at J to 7 bases, leaving 4 bases not matched to a gene. CDR3 sequence: CASSQVHRGNSPLHF. In DNA form, the CDR3 reads TGCGCCAGCAGCCAAGTCCACAGGGGCAATTCACCCCTCCACTTT.

In DNA, the CDR3 is TGCGCCAGCAGCCAAGTCAATAATTCACCCCTCCACTTT. Its translation: CASSQVNNSPLHF. The chain employs TRBV4-1 and TRBJ1-6, with D unclear. From germline, CDR1 is MGHRA and CDR2 YSYEKL. The CDR3 has 13 residues. V shed 1 base and J shed 5 bases, with 3 bases lying between them.

The V call is TRBV7-6, the J call TRBJ1-1, with D tentatively TRBD1 (5 bases). The V gene's germline CDR1 is SGHVS and CDR2 FNYEAQ. The V end lost 5 bases, the J end lost 0 bases, and 16 bases lay between the germline ends. The CDR3 contains 16 residues. The CDR3 reads CASSPLGGRVNTEAFF. The CDR3, as DNA: TGTGCCAGCAGCCCCCTCGGAGGCAGGGTGAACACTGAAGCTTTCTTT. Full variable domain (outside the CDR3, taken from reference TRBV7-6 and TRBJ1-1): GAGVSQSPRYKVTKRGQDVALRCDPISGHVSLYWYRQALGQGPEFLTYFNYEAQQDKSGLPNDRFSAERPEGSISTLTIQRTEQRDSAMYRCASSPLGGRVNTEAFFGQGTRLTVV.

The chain employs TRBV6-8 and TRBJ1-1; TRBD1 might be the D (5 bases). Germline CDR1 is MNHGY and CDR2 is SAAAGT. V lost 0 bases and J 10 bases, leaving 15 bases between the germline ends. The CDR3 runs 14 residues. CDR3 in DNA: TGTGCCAGCAGTTACTCAGCGGGTCAGGGAAGAGCTTTCTTT. It codes for CASSYSAGQGRAFF.

This clonotype was detected a few times. This sequence joins TRBV28 and TRBJ1-4; D is unclear. The CDR3 covers 10 residues. Germline assignment: CDR1 MDHEN and CDR2 SYDVKM. The V end was cut by 8 bases, the J end by 12 bases, with 10 bases between. The CDR3 is CASGGIELFF. In nucleotides, the CDR3 is TGTGCCAGCGGCGGGATAGAACTGTTTTTT.

This clonotype appeared a few times. The chain recombines TRBV19 with TRBJ1-3, with a possible D match to TRBD1 (5 bases). CDR1 LNHDA and CDR2 SQIVND come from the germline V gene (reference sequence). The CDR3 is 17 amino acids. The ends were cut back, 4 bases at V and 8 bases at J, with 24 bases in the middle. In DNA form, the CDR3 reads TGTGCCAGTAGTACCTCGCCGGGACGACATTCTGGGGACACCATATATTTT. This translates into CASSTSPGRHSGDTIYF.

This clonotype appeared many times. The V gene is TRBV7-8, the J gene TRBJ2-7; D remains ambiguous. The germline V and J ends were trimmed by 0 bases and 3 bases, with 6 bases remaining between them. Germline V CDR1 and CDR2: SGHVS, FQNEAQ. CDR3 length: 13 amino acids. DNA for the CDR3: TGTGCCAGCAGCTTAGCCAAGAACTACGAGCAGTACGTC. It codes for CASSLAKNYEQYV.